This T cell receptor beta chain was observed in a study of cytomegalovirus exposure and HLA in healthy donors. Study-wide context: From HLA-typed donors, an early data release held about 92 million unique TCRs. Ancestry clustering placed 70% to 85% of under 450 genotyped donors in the Caucasian-associated cluster. General study results and limits: A previous analysis found most TCR beta V segments productive roughly 90% or roughly 30% of the time. Sequencing likely produced, as an artifact, a cluster of highly shared sequence variants.

About this clone itself: Its target is not known.

There are 13 residues in the CDR3. The V gene end was trimmed by 0 bases and the J gene end by 13 bases; junction bases not matched to a gene: 3. Germline V gives CDR1 MNHEY, CDR2 SVGAGI. A multiplex PCR was run with 60 Vbeta primers and 13 Jbeta primers. The table came from immunoSEQ multiplex PCR; TCRdb's copy has only in-frame clones and leaves some out. The repertoire holds some 180,000 clones, 75% seen once, with over 2.5% in the top ten. The receptor's source is a male donor in good health and CMV-seronegative. This chain uses TRBV6-5 with TRBJ2-4; 10 nucleotides match TRBD1. The material sequenced was PBMCs. CDR3 DNA sequence: TGTGCCAGCAGTTACTCGAGGGGACAGGGGCAGTACTTC. Its protein product is CASSYSRGQGQYF.